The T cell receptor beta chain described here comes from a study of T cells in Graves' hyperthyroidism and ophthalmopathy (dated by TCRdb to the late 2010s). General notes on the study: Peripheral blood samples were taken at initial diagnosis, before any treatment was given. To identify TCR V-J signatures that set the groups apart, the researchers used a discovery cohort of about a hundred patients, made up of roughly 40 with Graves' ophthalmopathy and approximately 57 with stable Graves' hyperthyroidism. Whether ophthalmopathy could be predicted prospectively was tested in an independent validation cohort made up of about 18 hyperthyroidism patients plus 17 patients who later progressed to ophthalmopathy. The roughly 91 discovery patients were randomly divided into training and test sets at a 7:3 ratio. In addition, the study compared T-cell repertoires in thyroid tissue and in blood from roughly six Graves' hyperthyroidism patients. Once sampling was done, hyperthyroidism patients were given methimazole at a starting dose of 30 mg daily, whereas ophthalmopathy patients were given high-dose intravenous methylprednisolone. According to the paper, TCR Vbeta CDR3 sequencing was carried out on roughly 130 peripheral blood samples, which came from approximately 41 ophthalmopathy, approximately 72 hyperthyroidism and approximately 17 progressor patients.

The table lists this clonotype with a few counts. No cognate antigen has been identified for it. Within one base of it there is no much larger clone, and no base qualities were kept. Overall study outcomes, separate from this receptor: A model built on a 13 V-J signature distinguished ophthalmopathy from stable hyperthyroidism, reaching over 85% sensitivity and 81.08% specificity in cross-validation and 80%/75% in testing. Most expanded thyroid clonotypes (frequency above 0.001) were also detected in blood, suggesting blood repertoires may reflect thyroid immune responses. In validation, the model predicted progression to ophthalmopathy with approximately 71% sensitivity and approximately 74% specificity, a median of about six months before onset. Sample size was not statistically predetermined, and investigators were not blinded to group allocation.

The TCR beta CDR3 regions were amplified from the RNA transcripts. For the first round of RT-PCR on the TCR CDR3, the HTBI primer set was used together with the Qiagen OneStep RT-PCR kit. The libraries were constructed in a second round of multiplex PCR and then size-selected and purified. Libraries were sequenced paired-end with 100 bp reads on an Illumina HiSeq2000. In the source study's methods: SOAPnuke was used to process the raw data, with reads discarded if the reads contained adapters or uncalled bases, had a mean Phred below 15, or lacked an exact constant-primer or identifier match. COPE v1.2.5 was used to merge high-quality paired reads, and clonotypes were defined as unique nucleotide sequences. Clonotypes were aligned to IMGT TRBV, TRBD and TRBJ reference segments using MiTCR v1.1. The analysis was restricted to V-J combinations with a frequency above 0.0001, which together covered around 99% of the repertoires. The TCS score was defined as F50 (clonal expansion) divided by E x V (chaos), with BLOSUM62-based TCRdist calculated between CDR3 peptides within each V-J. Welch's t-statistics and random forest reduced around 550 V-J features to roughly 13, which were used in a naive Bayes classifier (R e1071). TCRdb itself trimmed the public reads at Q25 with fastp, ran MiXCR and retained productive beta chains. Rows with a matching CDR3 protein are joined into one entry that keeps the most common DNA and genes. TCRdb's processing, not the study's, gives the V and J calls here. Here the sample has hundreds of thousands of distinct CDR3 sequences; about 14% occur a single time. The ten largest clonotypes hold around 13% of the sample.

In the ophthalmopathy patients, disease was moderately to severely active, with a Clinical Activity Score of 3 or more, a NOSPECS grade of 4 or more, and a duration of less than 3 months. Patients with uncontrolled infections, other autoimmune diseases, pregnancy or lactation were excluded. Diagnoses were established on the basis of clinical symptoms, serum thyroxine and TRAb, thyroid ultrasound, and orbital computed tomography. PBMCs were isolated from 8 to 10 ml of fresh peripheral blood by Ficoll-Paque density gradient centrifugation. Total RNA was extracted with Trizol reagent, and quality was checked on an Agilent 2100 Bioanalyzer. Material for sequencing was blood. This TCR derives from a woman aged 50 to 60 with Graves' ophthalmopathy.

The CDR3 here reads CASSLQGTSGPNEQFF. The nucleotides read TGTGCCAGCAGCTTACAAGGGACTAGCGGGCCGAATGAGCAGTTCTTC. The chain was built from TRBV7-3 and TRBJ2-1, and 12 junctional nucleotides match TRBD2. V and J are trimmed by 2 bases and 7 bases, and the gene matches miss 6 bases of the junction. The germline V gene yields SGHTA for CDR1 and FQGTGA for CDR2. The CDR3 starts with the cysteine, ends with the phenylalanine, and has 16 residues. The retained sequence is limited to the CDR3, 48 bases, with the frame set at the first base.